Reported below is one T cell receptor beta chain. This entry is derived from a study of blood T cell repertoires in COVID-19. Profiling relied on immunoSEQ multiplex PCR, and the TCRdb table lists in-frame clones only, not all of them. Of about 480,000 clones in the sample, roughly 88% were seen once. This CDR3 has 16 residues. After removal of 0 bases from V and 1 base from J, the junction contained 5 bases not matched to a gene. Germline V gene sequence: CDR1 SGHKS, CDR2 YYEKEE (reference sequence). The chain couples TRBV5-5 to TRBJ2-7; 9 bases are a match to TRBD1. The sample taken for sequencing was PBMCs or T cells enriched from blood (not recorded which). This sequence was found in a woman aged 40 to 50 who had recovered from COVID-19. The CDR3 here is CASSLGTGARSYEQYF. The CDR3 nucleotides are TGTGCCAGCAGCTTGGGGACAGGGGCGAGATCCTACGAGCAGTACTTC.